The next 24 T cell receptor beta chains were all read from a single sample in a study of vaccination effects on CD4 cells after COVID-19. Peptide-pool stimulation followed by sequencing identified expanded antigen-specific CD4+ clonotypes in the ViraFEST assay. With approximately 9 days of culture completed, CD4+ T cells were isolated. The study found no prior SARS-CoV-2 infection in the vaccine recipients, who tested negative for nucleocapsid antibodies. No antigen is known for these receptors. Assay used: immunoSEQ multiplex PCR; TCRdb lists only in-frame clones, some missing. The table includes about 41,000 clones, approximately 80% detected once. The material was CD4+ T cells from PBMCs cultured with HCoV-NL63 spike peptides, obtained before COVID-19 vaccination. The receptors originated from a human donor who received a COVID-19 vaccine.

The chain is built from TRBV6-5 and TRBJ1-1; D ambiguous. This CDR3 comprises 13 residues. Germline CDR1 is MNHEY and CDR2 is SVGAGI. The V gene lost 0 bases and the J gene lost 11 bases, with 13 bases spanning the gap. CDR3 in amino acids: CASSYSTASLAFF. The CDR3 DNA reads TGTGCCAGCAGTTACTCTACGGCCTCGTTGGCTTTCTTT.

The V and J genes are TRBV14 and TRBJ2-2; unclear D gene. The CDR3 contains 16 residues. The germline gives CDR1 SGHDN, CDR2 FVKESK. V gave up 0 bases and J gave up 5 bases, with 13 bases separating them. CDR3 coding DNA: TGTGCCAGCAGCCAAGATAGGGTCGTGGGGACCGGGGAGCTGTTTTTT. This codes for CASSQDRVVGTGELFF.

This chain connects TRBV4-1 to TRBJ2-5; 15 bases align to TRBD2. CDR1 and CDR2 (germline): MGHRA, YSYEKL. This CDR3 spans 19 amino acids. The ends lost 1 base at V and 4 bases at J; junction bases unmatched: 10. The CDR3 DNA reads TGCGCCAGCAGCCAAGTCAACATGGGACTAGCGGGGGGTACAGAGACCCAGTACTTC. Its protein product is CASSQVNMGLAGGTETQYF.

This chain connects TRBV15 to TRBJ2-7, with TRBD2 as a possible D gene (6 bases). The CDR3 covers 13 residues. CDR1 is LNHNV, CDR2 YYDKDF, per germline (reference sequence). The V and J ends lost 1 base and 7 bases respectively, with 11 bases between them. The CDR3 region has the DNA TGTGCCACCAGCAGAGGGATCGGGAGTGAGCAGTACGTC. Its translation is CATSRGIGSEQYV.

This clone has only one observation. V and J are TRBV19 and TRBJ2-5; perhaps TRBD1 as D (6 bases). CDR1 is LNHDA and CDR2 is SQIVND in the germline V gene (reference sequence). V dropped 2 bases and J dropped 4 bases, with 11 bases sitting between them. The CDR3 runs 14 residues. Written as DNA, the CDR3 is TGTGCCAGTAGTATACAGGGGAGAGGAGAGACCCAGTACTTC. It codes for CASSIQGRGETQYF.

This clone was seen only a few times. The chain links TRBV7-3 to TRBJ2-2, with 8 bases that match TRBD1. The CDR3 consists of 14 residues. V shed 5 bases, J shed 4 bases, and the junction held 3 bases outside the gene matches. CDR1 and CDR2 from the germline V gene are SGHTA and FQGTGA. In nucleotides, the CDR3 is TGTGCCAGCAGCCCGACAGGGGTCACCGGGGAGCTGTTTTTT. It translates to CASSPTGVTGELFF.

The V gene is TRBV7-8, the J gene TRBJ2-7; 8 bases are shared with TRBD1. Germline-derived CDR1 and CDR2 are SGHVS and FQNEAQ. CDR3 size: 13 residues. V gave up 1 base and J gave up 6 bases; unmatched junction bases: 2. CDR3 sequence (DNA): TGTGCCAGCAGCTTAGGACAGGGGTTCGAGCAGTACGTC. This gives the protein CASSLGQGFEQYV.

The chain carries TRBV19 and TRBJ2-1; the D gene could be TRBD1 or TRBD2 (6 bases each). V lost 7 bases and J lost 6, with 16 bases in between. CDR1 is LNHDA and CDR2 is SQIVND in the germline V gene (reference sequence). The CDR3 sequence is 14 residues long. CDR3 DNA sequence: TGTGCCAGTAACGAGGGGGGCCGGGGCAATGAGCAGTTCTTC. Translating gives CASNEGGRGNEQFF.

The chain employs TRBV28 and TRBJ1-2; no firm D call. Germline assignment: CDR1 MDHEN and CDR2 SYDVKM. The CDR3 extends over 15 amino acids. V dropped 8 bases and J dropped 0 bases, with 16 bases sitting between them. The CDR3 loop reads CASANAEEANYGYTF. The CDR3 DNA follows: TGTGCCAGCGCTAACGCCGAGGAAGCTAACTATGGCTACACCTTC.

This chain links TRBV6-6 with TRBJ2-3; TRBD2 matches at 8 bases. V gave up 2 bases and J gave up 1 base; unmatched junction bases: 2. The CDR3 totals 15 residues. CDR1 and CDR2 from the germline V gene are MNHNY and SVGAGI (reference sequence). The CDR3 region has the DNA TGTGCCAGCAGTTACGGGCGGGGGGGCACAGATACGCAGTATTTT. Protein product: CASSYGRGGTDTQYF.

The chain employs TRBV6-5 and TRBJ1-4; a weak D match, TRBD1 (5 bases). The germline gives CDR1 MNHEY, CDR2 SVGAGI. V lost 2 bases and J 7 bases, leaving 11 bases between the germline ends. The CDR3 runs 14 residues. The CDR3 protein is CASSYQDNIEKLFF. For the CDR3, the DNA is TGTGCCAGCAGTTACCAGGACAACATTGAAAAACTGTTTTTT.

V and J are TRBV7-2 and TRBJ1-6; no firm D call. CDR3 length equals 12 residues. The germline gives CDR1 SGHTA, CDR2 FQGNSA. V gave up 2 bases and J gave up 10 bases, with 6 bases separating them. The CDR3 DNA is TGTGCCAGCAGCTTAATTCTCTCACCCCTCCACTTT. Amino acids: CASSLILSPLHF. The full variable domain, rest sourced from reference TRBV7-2 and TRBJ1-6, is GAGVSQSPSNKVTEKGKDVELRCDPISGHTALYWYRQSLGQGLEFLIYFQGNSAPDKSGLPSDRFSAERTGGSVSTLTIQRTQQEDSAVYLCASSLILSPLHFGNGTRLTVT.

V and J are TRBV3-1 (or the pseudogene TRBV3-2) and TRBJ1-2; D remains ambiguous. The V end was cut by 4 bases, the J end by 5 bases, with 8 bases between. CDR3 size: 12 residues. The germline gives CDR1 LGHDT, CDR2 YNNKEL (reference sequence). Written as DNA, the CDR3 is TGTGCCAGCAGCCCCGACTCATATGGCTACACCTTC. Its translation is CASSPDSYGYTF.

The gene calls are TRBV4-1 and TRBJ2-1; 9 nucleotides line up with TRBD1. The trim removed 0 bases at V and 8 bases at J, leaving 5 bases unmatched. The CDR3 spans 15 residues. Germline loops: CDR1 MGHRA, CDR2 YSYEKL. The CDR3 DNA reads TGCGCCAGCAGCCAAGATCCACAGGGGGCCGATGAGCAGTTCTTC. This translates into CASSQDPQGADEQFF.

Here the CDR3 reads CASSWEGTQYF. CDR3 DNA: TGTGCCAGCAGCTGGGAGGGGACCCAGTACTTC. V is TRBV5-6 and J is TRBJ2-5; 7 bases agree with TRBD2. This CDR3 region has 11 residues. Germline values: CDR1 SGHDT, CDR2 YYEEEE. J was trimmed by 7 bases and V by 3 bases; bases with no gene match: 0.

This clone showed up just a few times. CDR3 region: CASSWGTGSNQPQHF. CDR3 DNA: TGCGCCAGCAGCTGGGGGACAGGGAGCAATCAGCCCCAGCATTTT. The J gene is TRBJ1-5, the V gene TRBV5-1; 9 bases align to TRBD1. Unmatched junction bases numbered 2, after V lost 3 bases and J lost 1 base. This CDR3 spans 15 amino acids. The germline CDR1 and CDR2 sequences are SGHRS and YFSETQ.

This sequence joins TRBV27 and TRBJ1-2; TRBD1 is a possible D gene (5 bases). CDR3 size: 13 residues. CDR1 is MNHEY and CDR2 is SMNVEV in the germline V gene (reference sequence). The V end lost 3 bases, the J end lost 2 bases, and 7 bases lay between the germline ends. This chain's CDR3 is CASSFRENYGYTF. CDR3 DNA: TGTGCCAGCAGTTTCAGGGAGAACTATGGCTACACCTTC.

This clone was observed a single time. This chain connects TRBV30 to TRBJ2-5; D unresolved. CDR1 and CDR2 (germline): GTSNPN, SVGIG (reference sequence). CDR3 size: 12 residues. The V and J ends lost 1 base and 5 bases respectively, with 8 bases between them. The CDR3 DNA reads TGTGCCTGGAGTGGGGGTTTCGAGACCCAGTACTTC. This translates into CAWSGGFETQYF.

The chain has TRBV21-1 and TRBJ2-3; TRBD2, the table's D call, was not compared with the DNA. TRBV21-1 is recorded as a pseudogene. CDR3 length: 18 amino acids. The CDR3 here is CASSKFLQGGGHTDTQYF. CDR3 sequence (DNA): TGTGCCAGCAGCAAATTTTTACAGGGAGGGGGACACACAGATACGCAGTATTTT.

The rearrangement links TRBV3-1 (or the pseudogene TRBV3-2) to TRBJ2-5; D might be TRBD1 (5 bases). This CDR3 region has 14 residues. Germline V lookup: CDR1 LGHDT, CDR2 YNNKEL (reference sequence). The V end lost 4 bases, the J end lost 5 bases, and 14 bases lay between the germline ends. For the CDR3, the DNA is TGTGCCAGCAGCCCCACAGGTACCGGGGAGACCCAGTACTTC. Translating gives CASSPTGTGETQYF.

This chain links TRBV14 with TRBJ2-5; D might be TRBD2 (6 bases). CDR3 length: 15 amino acids. The ends were cut back, 1 base at V and 2 bases at J, with 11 bases in the middle. From germline, CDR1 is SGHDN and CDR2 FVKESK. CDR3 DNA sequence: TGTGCCAGCAGCCAAGCGCGGGGTCTACAAGAGACCCAGTACTTC. Translating it yields CASSQARGLQETQYF.

This clone was seen just once. This chain connects TRBV24-1 to TRBJ2-5, with 8 bases matching TRBD1. Unmatched junction bases numbered 10, after V lost 6 bases and J lost 5 bases. The germline V gene has CDR1 KGHDR and CDR2 SFDVKD. This CDR3 is built from 15 residues. The CDR3 region has the DNA TGTGCCACCAGTAAAACAGGGGGGACATCGGAGACCCAGTACTTC. Translated: CATSKTGGTSETQYF.

V and J are TRBV18 and TRBJ1-4, with 7 bases identical to TRBD1. This CDR3 contains 13 residues. From germline, CDR1 is KGHSH and CDR2 LQKENI. The junction had 0 bases not matched to a gene; V was cut back by 4 bases and J by 4 bases. The CDR3 loop reads CASSRDSNEKLFF. CDR3 in DNA: TGTGCCAGCTCACGGGACAGTAATGAAAAACTGTTTTTT.

The chain joins TRBV29-1 to TRBJ2-3; D is possibly TRBD2 (5 bases). The V gene lost 3 bases and the J gene lost 2 bases, with 21 bases spanning the gap. The CDR3 contains 17 residues. Germline CDR1 and CDR2: SQVTM and ANQGSEA. CDR3 DNA: TGCAGCGTTGACAACCCTAAGGTAGCGCCTCTCACAGATACGCAGTATTTT. This codes for CSVDNPKVAPLTDTQYF.